The rows below give T cell receptor beta chains drawn from one sample of a study of beta chain features in type 1 diabetes. Profiled with immunoSEQ multiplex PCR; TCRdb holds only in-frame clones, not every one. The sample records 310,000 or so clones, approximately 10% being singletons. The sequenced sample consisted of naive CD4+ T cells from blood. These receptor sequences come from a woman aged 25 to 39 in good health. The CDR3 runs from the conserved cysteine through the conserved F or W. Fields, in order: D gene, J gene, V gene, clone size, CDR3 DNA, CDR3 protein. D genes are given only for firm matches. Not every row has a clone size; where given, it reads once, few, many or a size class.

d_call: -
j_call: TRBJ2-3
v_call: TRBV27
clone_size: -
cdr3_nt: TGTGCCAGCAGTTTTGATCTACGGAGCTCCACAGATACGCAGTATTTT
cdr3_aa: CASSFDLRSSTDTQYF

d_call: -
j_call: TRBJ2-5
v_call: TRBV5-1
clone_size: -
cdr3_nt: TGCGCCAGCAGCTTGAGCGACGGTGCTCAAGAGACCCAGTACTTC
cdr3_aa: CASSLSDGAQETQYF

d_call: -
j_call: TRBJ2-7
v_call: TRBV28
clone_size: -
cdr3_nt: TGTGCCAGCACCCCGAGGTTCAGGGGCGAGCAGTACTTC
cdr3_aa: CASTPRFRGEQYF

d_call: -
j_call: TRBJ2-7
v_call: TRBV15
clone_size: -
cdr3_nt: TGTGCCACCAGCAGAGATCAGGCCAGGGATCAGTACTTC
cdr3_aa: CATSRDQARDQYF

d_call: -
j_call: TRBJ2-7
v_call: TRBV5-1
clone_size: -
cdr3_nt: TGCGCCAGCAGTGATTGGGGGGTTTCCTACGAGCAGTACTTC
cdr3_aa: CASSDWGVSYEQYF

d_call: TRBD2
j_call: TRBJ2-1
v_call: TRBV29-1
clone_size: -
cdr3_nt: TGCAGCGTTGAGCTAGCGGGATCCTACAATGAGCAGTTCTTC
cdr3_aa: CSVELAGSYNEQFF

d_call: -
j_call: TRBJ2-1
v_call: TRBV28
clone_size: few
cdr3_nt: TGTGCCAGCAGTCTGACGGGGGAGCAGTTCTTC
cdr3_aa: CASSLTGEQFF

d_call: TRBD1
j_call: TRBJ1-5
v_call: TRBV6-5
clone_size: few
cdr3_nt: TGTGCCAGCAGAACATCGACAGGGAACCAGCCCCAGCATTTT
cdr3_aa: CASRTSTGNQPQHF

d_call: -
j_call: TRBJ2-7
v_call: TRBV10-3
clone_size: -
cdr3_nt: TGTGCCATCAGTGAGTCCCACAGTTCCTACGAGCAGTACTTC
cdr3_aa: CAISESHSSYEQYF

d_call: -
j_call: TRBJ1-5
v_call: TRBV30
clone_size: few
cdr3_nt: TGTGCCTGGAGTGCTATGGGGGGGATTCAGCCCCAGCATTTT
cdr3_aa: CAWSAMGGIQPQHF

d_call: TRBD1
j_call: TRBJ2-1
v_call: TRBV18
clone_size: -
cdr3_nt: TGTGCCAGCTCGGATGCCGGGACAGGGTACTACAATGAGCAGTTCTTC
cdr3_aa: CASSDAGTGYYNEQFF

d_call: TRBD2
j_call: TRBJ2-3
v_call: TRBV6-5
clone_size: few
cdr3_nt: TGTGCCAGCAGTTCGACTAGCTCAGATACGCAGTATTTT
cdr3_aa: CASSSTSSDTQYF

d_call: TRBD1
j_call: TRBJ2-7
v_call: TRBV11-2
clone_size: -
cdr3_nt: TGTGCCAGCAGCTTAGATCGACAGGGAAGGGTGCCCTACGAGCAGTACTTC
cdr3_aa: CASSLDRQGRVPYEQYF

d_call: TRBD2
j_call: TRBJ2-3
v_call: TRBV6-5
clone_size: few
cdr3_nt: TGTGCCAGCAGTTCGATAGCGGGAGGGCCGGATACGCAGTATTTT
cdr3_aa: CASSSIAGGPDTQYF

d_call: TRBD1
j_call: TRBJ1-2
v_call: TRBV7-9
clone_size: -
cdr3_nt: TGTGCCAGCAGCTCCTCCGGGACAGGGGGCTTCTATGGCTACACCTTC
cdr3_aa: CASSSSGTGGFYGYTF

d_call: -
j_call: TRBJ2-2
v_call: TRBV5-6
clone_size: few
cdr3_nt: TGTGCCAGCAGCTTGGTCCCGGGCAGGGATACCGGGGAGCTGTTTTTT
cdr3_aa: CASSLVPGRDTGELFF

d_call: -
j_call: TRBJ1-4
v_call: TRBV2
clone_size: -
cdr3_nt: TGTGCCAGCAGCCGGTTAGGGGGTATTGGTGAAAAACTGTTTTTT
cdr3_aa: CASSRLGGIGEKLFF

d_call: TRBD2
j_call: TRBJ2-5
v_call: TRBV28
clone_size: -
cdr3_nt: TGTGCCTCCTCCCCCGGGACTAGCGGGAGGAGAGAGACCCAGTACTTC
cdr3_aa: CASSPGTSGRRETQYF

d_call: TRBD1
j_call: TRBJ1-2
v_call: TRBV30
clone_size: -
cdr3_nt: TGTGCCTGGAGATTAATACCCGGGACAGGGGATTTTAACTATGGCTACACCTTC
cdr3_aa: CAWRLIPGTGDFNYGYTF

d_call: -
j_call: TRBJ2-7
v_call: TRBV29-1
clone_size: few
cdr3_nt: TGCAGCGTTGCGGTTAGCGAATACGAGCAGTACTTC
cdr3_aa: CSVAVSEYEQYF

d_call: TRBD2
j_call: TRBJ2-3
v_call: TRBV5-4
clone_size: few
cdr3_nt: TGTGCCAGCAGCCAAGCGGGAGCAGATACGCAGTATTTT
cdr3_aa: CASSQAGADTQYF

d_call: TRBD2
j_call: TRBJ2-7
v_call: TRBV7-2
clone_size: few
cdr3_nt: TGTGCCAGCAGCTTACCTAGCGGGAGGGCCGTTCACGAGCAGTACTTC
cdr3_aa: CASSLPSGRAVHEQYF

d_call: TRBD1
j_call: TRBJ2-3
v_call: TRBV28
clone_size: -
cdr3_nt: TGTGCCAGCAGTTCCCCCGGGTGGGACAGGACGTATACGCAGTATTTT
cdr3_aa: CASSSPGWDRTYTQYF

d_call: -
j_call: TRBJ1-5
v_call: TRBV7-2
clone_size: -
cdr3_nt: TGTGCCAGCTCCGTACAGCGGGATCAGCCCCAGCATTTT
cdr3_aa: CASSVQRDQPQHF

d_call: TRBD2
j_call: TRBJ2-3
v_call: TRBV6-5
clone_size: -
cdr3_nt: TGTGCCAGCAGTTACTCCAGCGGGAGGGCGACAGATACGCAGTATTTT
cdr3_aa: CASSYSSGRATDTQYF

d_call: TRBD1
j_call: TRBJ1-2
v_call: TRBV27
clone_size: few
cdr3_nt: TGTGCCAGCAGTGCCTTCGGACAGGACTATGGCTACACCTTC
cdr3_aa: CASSAFGQDYGYTF

d_call: TRBD1
j_call: TRBJ1-2
v_call: TRBV18
clone_size: -
cdr3_nt: TGTGCCAGCTCATCCCTGGACAGGGACTATGGCTACACCTTC
cdr3_aa: CASSSLDRDYGYTF

d_call: -
j_call: TRBJ2-2
v_call: TRBV19
clone_size: few
cdr3_nt: TGTGCCAGTAGTAAAAGCCCAACGGCCGGGGAGCTGTTTTTT
cdr3_aa: CASSKSPTAGELFF

d_call: TRBD1
j_call: TRBJ2-2
v_call: TRBV27
clone_size: -
cdr3_nt: TGTGCCAGCAGTTTAGGCAGGGGGACCGGGGAGCTGTTTTTT
cdr3_aa: CASSLGRGTGELFF

d_call: -
j_call: TRBJ2-7
v_call: TRBV14
clone_size: few
cdr3_nt: TGTGCCAGCAGCCAAGTCACCGGCGGGTCCTACGAGCAGTACTTC
cdr3_aa: CASSQVTGGSYEQYF

d_call: -
j_call: TRBJ1-2
v_call: TRBV6-6
clone_size: few
cdr3_nt: TGTGCCAGCAGTTTTGGGACAACCTCTCGGGGCTACACCTTC
cdr3_aa: CASSFGTTSRGYTF

d_call: TRBD1
j_call: TRBJ2-5
v_call: TRBV18
clone_size: few
cdr3_nt: TGTGCCAGCTCACCTGGCGACAGGGACGGTGAGACCCAGTACTTC
cdr3_aa: CASSPGDRDGETQYF

d_call: -
j_call: TRBJ2-4
v_call: TRBV28
clone_size: few
cdr3_nt: TGTGCCAGCAGCCCCGGCCATGCCACAGGCGCCGCGTCGTACTTC
cdr3_aa: CASSPGHATGAASYF

d_call: TRBD1
j_call: TRBJ2-1
v_call: TRBV15
clone_size: -
cdr3_nt: TGTGCCACCAGCAGCGACAGGGGGCGGCCGAATGAGCAGTTCTTC
cdr3_aa: CATSSDRGRPNEQFF

d_call: TRBD1
j_call: TRBJ2-1
v_call: TRBV19
clone_size: few
cdr3_nt: TGTGCCAGTAGTCATTCGGGACAGGGAGGGTATGAGCAGTTCTTC
cdr3_aa: CASSHSGQGGYEQFF

d_call: -
j_call: TRBJ2-7
v_call: TRBV5-1
clone_size: -
cdr3_nt: TGCGCCAGCATAGGACAGAACTACGAGCAGTACTTC
cdr3_aa: CASIGQNYEQYF

d_call: -
j_call: TRBJ2-7
v_call: TRBV28
clone_size: -
cdr3_nt: TGTGCCAGCAGTGAGGACTCCGTCAAACACGAGCAGTACTTC
cdr3_aa: CASSEDSVKHEQYF

d_call: -
j_call: TRBJ1-5
v_call: TRBV18
clone_size: -
cdr3_nt: TGTGCCAGCTCACCGTCGGCGGGAAATCAGCCCCAGCATTTT
cdr3_aa: CASSPSAGNQPQHF

d_call: TRBD2
j_call: TRBJ2-7
v_call: TRBV29-1
clone_size: few
cdr3_nt: TGCAGCGTTGAGTCTAGCGGGAGCTCCTACGAGCAGTACTTC
cdr3_aa: CSVESSGSSYEQYF

d_call: TRBD1
j_call: TRBJ2-7
v_call: TRBV7-9
clone_size: few
cdr3_nt: TGTGCCAGCAGCCTCTTTAGGCCAGGGACAGGGGCCTCCTACGAGCAGTACTTC
cdr3_aa: CASSLFRPGTGASYEQYF

d_call: TRBD1
j_call: TRBJ2-7
v_call: TRBV25-1
clone_size: few
cdr3_nt: TGTGCCAGCAGGGACAGGGCCCCCAACTACGAGCAGTACTTC
cdr3_aa: CASRDRAPNYEQYF

d_call: TRBD2
j_call: TRBJ2-5
v_call: TRBV5-1
clone_size: -
cdr3_nt: TGCGCCAGCAGCCCAGGACTAGCAAAGTCAGAGACCCAGTACTTC
cdr3_aa: CASSPGLAKSETQYF

d_call: -
j_call: TRBJ2-2
v_call: TRBV6-6
clone_size: few
cdr3_nt: TGTGCCAGCATGAGAGCGATAGCGAACACCGGGGAGCTGTTTTTT
cdr3_aa: CASMRAIANTGELFF

d_call: TRBD2
j_call: TRBJ2-7
v_call: TRBV19
clone_size: -
cdr3_nt: TGTGCCACCAGCTATGGTGGGAGGGCCCCCTACGAGCAGTACTTC
cdr3_aa: CATSYGGRAPYEQYF

d_call: TRBD2
j_call: TRBJ2-1
v_call: TRBV18
clone_size: -
cdr3_nt: TGTGCCAGCTCACCTTCACTAGCGGGAGGCAGTGAGCAGTTCTTC
cdr3_aa: CASSPSLAGGSEQFF

d_call: TRBD2
j_call: TRBJ2-7
v_call: TRBV18
clone_size: -
cdr3_nt: TGTGCCAGCTCACTACTAGCGGAGAGCCCCTACGAGCAGTACTTC
cdr3_aa: CASSLLAESPYEQYF

d_call: TRBD1
j_call: TRBJ2-1
v_call: TRBV7-9
clone_size: few
cdr3_nt: TGTGCCAGCAGCTTGGGACAGGGGTCCTACAATGAGCAGTTCTTC
cdr3_aa: CASSLGQGSYNEQFF

d_call: TRBD1
j_call: TRBJ2-6
v_call: TRBV7-2
clone_size: -
cdr3_nt: TGTGCCAGCAGCGCGGGACAGGGGGTCTCTGGGGCCAACGTCCTGACTTTC
cdr3_aa: CASSAGQGVSGANVLTF

d_call: TRBD2
j_call: TRBJ2-7
v_call: TRBV7-9
clone_size: -
cdr3_nt: TGTGCCAGCAGCATAGCGGGAGGGCCTATCTACGAGCAGTACTTC
cdr3_aa: CASSIAGGPIYEQYF

d_call: TRBD2
j_call: TRBJ2-7
v_call: TRBV13
clone_size: few
cdr3_nt: TGTGCCAGCAGCCGGACGGGCGGGAGTTCCGCCTACGAGCAGTACTTC
cdr3_aa: CASSRTGGSSAYEQYF

d_call: -
j_call: TRBJ2-7
v_call: TRBV28
clone_size: -
cdr3_nt: TGTGCCAGCCTGGGGTACGGCGGGGACTACGAGCAGTACTTC
cdr3_aa: CASLGYGGDYEQYF

d_call: TRBD2
j_call: TRBJ2-5
v_call: TRBV7-9
clone_size: -
cdr3_nt: TGTGCCACACTAGCGGGAACGGAGGAAGAGACCCAGTACTTC
cdr3_aa: CATLAGTEEETQYF

d_call: TRBD2
j_call: TRBJ2-3
v_call: TRBV4-2
clone_size: -
cdr3_nt: TGTGCCAGCAGCAAGTCAGCGGGAACACCCGCCGGCGATACGCAGTATTTT
cdr3_aa: CASSKSAGTPAGDTQYF

d_call: -
j_call: TRBJ1-2
v_call: TRBV11-2
clone_size: -
cdr3_nt: TGTGCCAGCAGTCGGCTAGGAACGGATAACTATGGCTACACCTTC
cdr3_aa: CASSRLGTDNYGYTF

d_call: TRBD1
j_call: TRBJ2-7
v_call: TRBV28
clone_size: few
cdr3_nt: TGTGCCAGCAGTTTGGGACAGGGGGCCGACGAGCAGTACTTC
cdr3_aa: CASSLGQGADEQYF

d_call: -
j_call: TRBJ2-3
v_call: TRBV7-8
clone_size: -
cdr3_nt: TGTGCCAGCAGCCGACAAGGGGGGGGCAGGGATACGCAGTATTTT
cdr3_aa: CASSRQGGGRDTQYF

d_call: -
j_call: TRBJ2-2
v_call: TRBV11-2
clone_size: few
cdr3_nt: TGTGCCAGCCGACAGAGCGCCGGGGAGCTGTTTTTT
cdr3_aa: CASRQSAGELFF

d_call: TRBD1
j_call: TRBJ1-1
v_call: TRBV19
clone_size: few
cdr3_nt: TGTGCCAGTTCCGGACAGGCTAACACTGAAGCTTTCTTT
cdr3_aa: CASSGQANTEAFF

d_call: TRBD1
j_call: TRBJ1-5
v_call: TRBV4-3
clone_size: few
cdr3_nt: TGCGCCAGCAGCCCAGTAGGGACAGCCGCTTTTAGCAATCAGCCCCAGCATTTT
cdr3_aa: CASSPVGTAAFSNQPQHF

d_call: -
j_call: TRBJ2-1
v_call: TRBV28
clone_size: few
cdr3_nt: TGTGCCAGCAGTTTTGCGGGGAACAATGAGCAGTTCTTC
cdr3_aa: CASSFAGNNEQFF